A selection of T cell receptor beta chains follows, all from one sample in a study of Ad26.COV2.S vaccination and SARS-CoV-2 variants. TCRdb keeps only in-frame clones here, not all; method: immunoSEQ multiplex PCR. This table has about 350,000 clones, roughly nine tenths appearing once. The specimen comprised peripheral blood, sampled in a trial of Ad26.COV2.S vaccine versus placebo. These receptors were collected from a person between 18 and 65 years old who received the Ad26.COV2.S COVID-19 vaccine or a placebo. Both conserved end residues are part of each CDR3. The D gene is left open where the match is weak. A clone size is listed for some rows: how often the clone was seen (once, few, many), or a class if it is expanded.

>TRBD1|TRBV7-9|NA|TRBJ1-1
CASSLATGRRSEAFF
TGTGCCAGCAGCTTAGCGACAGGGAGGCGAAGTGAAGCTTTCTTT
>NA|TRBV7-9|NA|TRBJ1-2
CASSYMSDYGYTF
TGTGCCAGCAGTTATATGTCGGACTATGGCTACACCTTC
>NA|TRBV15|NA|TRBJ2-6
CATSRVFPSGANVLTF
TGTGCCACCAGCAGAGTATTCCCCTCTGGGGCCAACGTCCTGACTTTC
>TRBD1|TRBV6-5|NA|TRBJ1-6
CASSYTRGGDNSPLHF
TGTGCCAGCAGTTACACCAGGGGGGGTGATAATTCACCCCTCCACTTT
>NA|TRBV20-1|NA|TRBJ1-2
CSANDGEGYTF
TGCAGTGCCAACGACGGGGAAGGCTACACCTTC
>TRBD2|TRBV10-3|NA|TRBJ2-7
CAISTGTSGMRQYF
TGTGCCATCAGTACCGGGACTAGCGGGATGCGGCAGTACTTC
>NA|TRBV5-1|NA|TRBJ1-1
CASSLDKVNTEAFF
TGCGCCAGCAGCTTGGACAAGGTGAACACTGAAGCTTTCTTT
>NA|TRBV6-1|NA|TRBJ2-7
CASSEYGYEQYF
TGTGCCAGCAGTGAATACGGCTACGAGCAGTACTTC
>TRBD2|TRBV29-1|NA|TRBJ2-1
CSVAGLAEIEQFF
TGCAGCGTGGCCGGACTAGCAGAAATAGAGCAGTTCTTC
>TRBD2|TRBV3-1/TRBV3-2|NA|TRBJ2-7
CASSPGTSGRRPTYEQYF
TGTGCCAGCAGTCCCGGGACTAGCGGGAGGAGGCCCACCTACGAGCAGTACTTC
>TRBD1|TRBV12-5|few|TRBJ1-6
CASGLETGTGSSPLHF
TGTGCTAGTGGTTTGGAAACCGGGACAGGGAGTTCACCCCTCCACTTT
>NA|TRBV3-1/TRBV3-2|NA|TRBJ1-2
CASSQVDLYGYTF
TGTGCCAGCAGCCAAGTGGACCTCTATGGCTACACCTTC
>NA|TRBV9|NA|TRBJ2-7
CASSAGTAGYEQYF
TGTGCCAGCAGCGCCGGGACCGCGGGCTACGAGCAGTACTTC
>NA|TRBV7-2|NA|TRBJ1-1
CASSLGTHTEAFF
TGTGCCAGCAGCTTAGGCACACACACTGAAGCTTTCTTT
>NA|TRBV29-1|NA|TRBJ2-7
CSVGDLGTLNYEQYF
TGCAGCGTTGGGGACCTGGGGACACTGAACTACGAGCAGTACTTC
>NA|TRBV19|NA|TRBJ1-5
CASSESGGARQPQHF
TGTGCCAGTAGTGAAAGTGGGGGGGCTCGGCAGCCCCAGCATTTT
>NA|TRBV6-2/TRBV6-3|NA|TRBJ2-4
CASSYAGKNIQYF
TGTGCCAGCAGTTACGCGGGCAAAAACATTCAGTACTTC
>NA|TRBV5-5|NA|TRBJ2-1
CASSPLYGMNEQFF
TGTGCCAGCAGCCCATTGTACGGCATGAATGAGCAGTTCTTC
>NA|TRBV7-2|NA|TRBJ2-7
CASSLAQSGEQYF
TGTGCCAGCAGCTTAGCCCAAAGTGGCGAGCAGTACTTC
>NA|TRBV9|NA|TRBJ2-3
CASSAGGSTDTQYF
TGTGCCAGCAGCGCTGGGGGGAGCACAGATACGCAGTATTTT
>TRBD1|TRBV28|NA|TRBJ1-5
CASSYQGAGQPQHF
TGTGCCAGCAGTTATCAGGGGGCGGGTCAGCCCCAGCATTTT
>TRBD2|TRBV7-3|NA|TRBJ2-2
CASSFLAGSLYTGELFF
TGTGCCAGCAGCTTCCTAGCGGGATCTCTTTACACCGGGGAGCTGTTTTTT
>NA|TRBV6-1|NA|TRBJ2-1
CASSEGLGVNEQFF
TGTGCCAGCAGTGAAGGACTAGGAGTGAATGAGCAGTTCTTC
>TRBD1|TRBV2|NA|TRBJ2-2
CASRPDRVRTGELFF
TGTGCCAGCAGACCAGACAGGGTTCGGACCGGGGAGCTGTTTTTT
>NA|TRBV4-3|NA|TRBJ1-1
CASSQEFGRGTEAFF
TGCGCCAGCAGCCAAGAATTTGGGAGAGGCACTGAAGCTTTCTTT
>NA|TRBV6-5|NA|TRBJ1-4
CASSSYGEKLFF
TGTGCCAGCAGTTCGTATGGGGAAAAACTGTTTTTT
>TRBD1|TRBV24-1|NA|TRBJ2-3
CATQGQLSTDTQYF
TGTGCCACTCAGGGACAGTTAAGCACAGATACGCAGTATTTT
>TRBD1|TRBV5-4|NA|TRBJ2-3
CASTQLTGVPDTQYF
TGTGCCAGCACCCAACTGACAGGGGTCCCAGATACGCAGTATTTT
>TRBD1|TRBV16|NA|TRBJ1-1
CASSPQGYTEAFF
TGTGCCAGCAGCCCACAGGGGTACACTGAAGCTTTCTTT
>TRBD1|TRBV6-6|NA|TRBJ1-6
CASSRGTGSELSNSPLHF
TGTGCCAGCAGTCGTGGGACAGGGTCAGAATTGTCCAATTCACCCCTCCACTTT
>NA|TRBV28|NA|TRBJ1-5
CASSPLIFGRTYQPQHF
TGTGCCAGCAGTCCGCTAATATTTGGAAGGACGTATCAGCCCCAGCATTTT
>NA|TRBV28|NA|TRBJ2-7
CASSQGYSYEQYF
TGTGCCAGCAGTCAAGGGTACTCCTACGAGCAGTACTTC
>TRBD1|TRBV2|NA|TRBJ1-1
CASREQGAGTEAFF
TGTGCCAGCAGAGAGCAGGGGGCTGGGACTGAAGCTTTCTTT
>NA|TRBV6-5|NA|TRBJ1-2
CASSYFLGNNYGYTF
TGTGCCAGCAGTTACTTTCTCGGGAATAACTATGGCTACACCTTC
>TRBD1|TRBV7-2|NA|TRBJ1-1
CASSPRTGADTEAFF
TGTGCCAGCAGCCCCCGGACAGGGGCGGACACTGAAGCTTTCTTT
>NA|TRBV24-1|NA|TRBJ2-1
CATSDLLLNEQFF
TGTGCCACCAGTGATTTGCTGCTAAATGAGCAGTTCTTC
>TRBD1|TRBV11-2|NA|TRBJ2-7
CASSSRDRGSSYEQYF
TGTGCCAGCAGCTCTCGGGACAGGGGTAGCTCCTACGAGCAGTACTTC
>NA|TRBV4-2|NA|TRBJ2-7
CASSQGQRRESEQYF
TGTGCCAGCAGCCAAGGTCAACGGCGAGAGAGCGAGCAGTACTTC
>TRBD2|TRBV7-9|NA|TRBJ2-7
CASSHRDYPYEQYF
TGTGCCAGCAGCCACCGGGACTACCCCTACGAGCAGTACTTC
>NA|TRBV2|NA|TRBJ1-1
CASSPDQGAFF
TGTGCCAGCAGCCCTGACCAGGGAGCTTTCTTT
>TRBD1|TRBV18|NA|TRBJ1-6
CASSQQGAESPLHF
TGTGCCAGCTCTCAACAGGGGGCTGAATCACCCCTCCACTTT
>TRBD1|TRBV28|NA|TRBJ1-2
CASRRQGAFNYGYTF
TGTGCCAGCAGGAGACAGGGGGCATTTAACTATGGCTACACCTTC
>TRBD1|TRBV6-1|NA|TRBJ1-1
CASSEDRVGSTEAFF
TGTGCCAGCAGTGAGGACAGGGTTGGTTCCACTGAAGCTTTCTTT
>NA|TRBV7-8|NA|TRBJ2-3
CASSGLGGSHSTDTQYF
TGTGCCAGCAGCGGACTTGGGGGCTCACACTCTACAGATACGCAGTATTTT
>NA|TRBV6-7|NA|TRBJ1-1
CASSYPKMNTEAFF
TGTGCCAGCAGTTACCCTAAAATGAACACTGAAGCTTTCTTT
>TRBD2|TRBV7-8|NA|TRBJ2-3
CASSLGASGRNTDTQYF
TGTGCCAGCAGCTTAGGAGCTAGCGGGAGGAATACAGATACGCAGTATTTT
>NA|TRBV12-3/TRBV12-4|NA|TRBJ1-2
CASSPQGYGYTF
TGTGCCAGCAGTCCCCAGGGCTATGGCTACACCTTC
>NA|TRBV28|NA|TRBJ2-3
CASSPPFRGSTDTQYF
TGTGCCAGCAGCCCCCCCTTTAGGGGGAGCACAGATACGCAGTATTTT
>TRBD2|TRBV24-1|NA|TRBJ2-1
CATSDSPGLGRSSYNEQFF
TGTGCCACCAGTGACTCCCCAGGACTAGGCCGGAGCTCCTACAATGAGCAGTTCTTC
>NA|TRBV7-7|NA|TRBJ1-2
CASSLAGTTNYGYTF
TGTGCTAGCAGCTTAGCAGGGACAACTAACTATGGCTACACCTTC
>TRBD2|TRBV28|NA|TRBJ2-3
CASSLPLAGTDTQYF
TGTGCCAGCAGTTTACCCCTAGCGGGAACAGATACGCAGTATTTT
>TRBD2|TRBV6-1|NA|TRBJ2-3
CASSERTSGVTDTQYF
TGTGCCAGCAGTGAAAGGACTAGCGGGGTTACAGATACGCAGTATTTT
>NA|TRBV5-4|NA|TRBJ1-2
CASSLVGESYGYTF
TGTGCCAGCAGCTTGGTGGGCGAATCGTATGGCTACACCTTC
>NA|TRBV19|NA|TRBJ1-3
CASSTLSGNTIYF
TGTGCCAGTAGTACCCTCTCTGGAAACACCATATATTTT
>NA|TRBV5-1|NA|TRBJ2-3
CASSFGASTDTQYF
TGCGCCAGCAGCTTCGGGGCGAGCACAGATACGCAGTATTTT
>NA|TRBV2|NA|TRBJ2-5
CASSARFVAAGQETQYF
TGTGCCAGCAGTGCTAGGTTTGTGGCGGCCGGCCAAGAGACCCAGTACTTC
>NA|TRBV27|NA|TRBJ1-5
CASSLGGGGNQPQHF
TGTGCCAGCAGTTTAGGAGGGGGTGGGAATCAGCCCCAGCATTTT
>TRBD1|TRBV7-8|few|TRBJ2-7
CASSRPTGTGVNEQYF
TGTGCCAGCAGTAGACCGACCGGGACAGGGGTTAACGAGCAGTACTTC